Each of the 21 T cell receptor beta chains below was sequenced from the same sample in a study of shared clonotypes between healthy human individuals (dated by TCRdb to about 2020). To prepare the library, the immunoSEQ multiplex PCR assay was applied. Imported from immuneACCESS, the table was reduced by TCRdb to in-frame sequences with V and J called. These copies leave out some clones; in studies compared against another copy, an unresolved V gene accounts for under half, and the cause of the remainder is not known. The sample includes more than 2 million clones, with around 95% observed a single time. The ten largest clones represent approximately 0.13% of the sample. Material: naive CD4+ T cells sorted from blood. The intended sense of this specimen's cell subset or site label: CD45RA+ positively selected. The receptors shown here come from a young man in good health.

This CDR3 is CATSRDLSTVTNYGYTF. The CDR3 region has the DNA TGTGCCACCAGCAGAGATCTGTCGACAGTGACTAACTATGGCTACACCTTC. This chain links TRBV15 with TRBJ1-2; weak D call: TRBD1 (5 bases). The germline CDR1 and CDR2 sequences are LNHNV and YYDKDF (reference sequence). The CDR3 is 17 amino acids. The ends were cut back, 0 bases at V and 0 bases at J, with 14 bases in the middle. Drawing the rest from reference TRBV15 and TRBJ1-2, the complete variable domain is DAMVIQNPRYQVTQFGKPVTLSCSQTLNHNVMYWYQQKSSQAPKLLFHYYDKDFNNEADTPDNFQSRRPNTSFCFLDIRSPGLGDTAMYLCATSRDLSTVTNYGYTFGSGTRLTVV.

The V gene is TRBV7-2, the J gene TRBJ2-5; 10 bases are shared with TRBD2. Looked up from germline, CDR1 is SGHTA and CDR2 is FQGNSA. The CDR3 is 14 amino acids. The V gene end was trimmed by 5 bases and the J gene end by 5 bases; junction bases not matched to a gene: 5. The chain's CDR3 is CASSRYSGRETQYF. CDR3 nucleotides: TGTGCCAGCAGCCGCTATAGCGGGAGGGAGACCCAGTACTTC.

The J gene is TRBJ1-1, the V gene TRBV7-2, with D perhaps TRBD1 (6 bases). Trimming took 5 bases from V and 4 from J, leaving 14 bases between them. There are 14 residues in the CDR3. Germline lookup yields CDR1 SGHTA and CDR2 FQGNSA. The CDR3 bases are TGTGCCAGCAGCCCGAACAGGGCCGGCACTGAAGCTTTCTTT. Translating it yields CASSPNRAGTEAFF.

The chain has TRBV5-1 and TRBJ1-6; no definite D call. The V end was cut by 2 bases, the J end by 7 bases, with 16 bases between. The CDR3 spans 16 residues. CDR1 and CDR2 (germline): SGHRS, YFSETQ. The DNA of the CDR3 is TGCGCCAGCAGCTTCTCCAACACCGACCTCAATTCACCCCTCCACTTT. Amino acids: CASSFSNTDLNSPLHF.

This sequence joins TRBV30 and TRBJ2-3, with D tentatively TRBD1 or TRBD2 (5 bases each). The germline V gene has CDR1 GTSNPN and CDR2 SVGIG (reference sequence). V was cut by 3 bases and J by 2 bases, with 15 bases left in between. The CDR3 has 15 residues. The CDR3 nucleotides read TGTGCCTGGAGGTTAGCGAAAGGGGACACAGATACGCAGTATTTT. It specifies CAWRLAKGDTDTQYF.

The rearrangement uses TRBV5-1 and TRBJ2-2, with 7 bases that match TRBD1. V trimming: 0 bases; J trimming: 4 bases; junction bases outside the gene matches: 6. The CDR3 spans 16 residues. Germline CDR1 and CDR2: SGHRS and YFSETQ. The CDR3 nucleotides read TGCGCCAGCAGCTTGGCCCAGGGGGTCATCACCGGGGAGCTGTTTTTT. Translating it yields CASSLAQGVITGELFF.

The V gene is TRBV9, the J gene TRBJ2-3, with 8 bases matching TRBD2. The CDR3 has 16 amino acids. Germline V gives CDR1 SGDLS, CDR2 YYNGEE. V shed 0 bases and J 6 bases; nucleotides not matched to a gene: 9. This CDR3 reads CASSVGPSGGGDTQYF. CDR3 in DNA: TGTGCCAGCAGCGTAGGCCCCAGCGGGGGCGGGGATACGCAGTATTTT. Variable domain in full (rest from reference TRBV9 and TRBJ2-3): DSGVTQTPKHLITATGQRVTLRCSPRSGDLSVYWYQQSLDQGLQFLIQYYNGEERAKGNILERFSAQQFPDLHSELNLSSLELGDSALYFCASSVGPSGGGDTQYFGPGTRLTVL.

CDR3 loop: CASSLAAAGDTGELFF. Written as DNA, the CDR3 is TGCGCCAGCAGCTTGGCTGCAGCGGGAGACACCGGGGAGCTGTTTTTT. This sequence joins TRBV5-1 and TRBJ2-2, with 8 bases that match TRBD2. CDR1 is SGHRS and CDR2 is YFSETQ in the germline V gene. V was pared by 0 bases and J by 3 bases, with 4 bases of the junction left unmatched. The CDR3 is 16 amino acids.

The CDR3 region is CASSELYTGELFF. CDR3 DNA: TGCGCCAGCAGTGAGCTATACACCGGGGAGCTGTTTTTT. V gene TRBV10-1 combines with J gene TRBJ2-2; D remains unclear. Germline values: CDR1 WNHNN, CDR2 SYGVQD (reference sequence). Trimming took off 2 bases at V and 3 bases at J, with 4 bases between the two ends. The CDR3 consists of 13 residues.

Only one count was recorded for this clone. The J gene is TRBJ2-1, the V gene TRBV18, with no clear D. Per the germline V gene, CDR1 is KGHSH and CDR2 is LQKENI. The CDR3 has 13 residues. The V gene lost 3 bases and the J gene lost 4 bases, with 7 bases spanning the gap. The CDR3 here is CASSPNPYNEQFF. CDR3 in DNA: TGTGCCAGCTCACCGAACCCTTACAATGAGCAGTTCTTC.

The V gene is TRBV19, the J gene TRBJ2-5; TRBD2 matches 9 bases. V lost 9 bases, J lost 4 bases, and 9 bases stayed unmatched. This CDR3 region has 14 residues. Germline loops: CDR1 LNHDA, CDR2 SQIVND (reference sequence). This chain's CDR3 is CASCAGGVGETQYF. CDR3 bases: TGTGCCAGCTGTGCGGGAGGGGTTGGAGAGACCCAGTACTTC.

The gene calls are TRBV7-2 and TRBJ2-7; the match to TRBD1 covers 7 bases. With 3 bases clipped from V and 2 bases from J, the junction kept 4 bases outside the gene matches. The CDR3 has 14 amino acids. Germline assignment: CDR1 SGHTA and CDR2 FQGNSA. CDR3 protein: CASSFWDSAYEQYF. The DNA of the CDR3 is TGTGCCAGCAGCTTTTGGGACAGCGCCTACGAGCAGTACTTC. Full variable domain (rest looked up from reference TRBV7-2 and TRBJ2-7): GAGVSQSPSNKVTEKGKDVELRCDPISGHTALYWYRQSLGQGLEFLIYFQGNSAPDKSGLPSDRFSAERTGGSVSTLTIQRTQQEDSAVYLCASSFWDSAYEQYFGPGTRLTVT.

CDR3 sequence: CASSRGLSTGELFF. CDR3 DNA sequence: TGTGCCAGCAGTCGCGGACTTTCCACCGGGGAGCTGTTTTTT. J is TRBJ2-2 and V is TRBV6-5; weak D call: TRBD2 (5 bases). Germline assignment: CDR1 MNHEY and CDR2 SVGAGI. The CDR3 totals 14 residues. Trimming stripped 5 bases from V and 4 bases from J, with 11 bases between.

CDR3 in DNA: TGTGCCAGTAGGGGCCTCTCTAGAGAGACCCAGTACTTC. It translates to CASRGLSRETQYF. The chain employs TRBV19 and TRBJ2-5, with D unclear. Between the trimmed V and J ends, which lost 6 bases and 4 bases, there was a span of 12 bases. Germline V gene lookup returns CDR1 LNHDA and CDR2 SQIVND (reference sequence). The CDR3 is 13 amino acids.

On this clone: This sample includes further DNA sequences coding for the same CDR3. The chain links TRBV18 to TRBJ2-7; tentatively, D is TRBD2 (7 bases). The CDR3 covers 13 residues. The V end lost 3 bases, the J end lost 3 bases, and 9 bases lay between the germline ends. In germline, CDR1 is KGHSH, CDR2 LQKENI. CDR3 sequence reads: CASSPGGGYEQYF. Written as DNA, the CDR3 is TGTGCCAGCTCACCGGGAGGGGGCTACGAGCAGTACTTC.

The CDR3 loop is CASSGSPPNYEQYF. The CDR3 DNA sequence: TGTGCCAGCAGTGGGAGTCCCCCTAACTACGAGCAGTACTTC. The V and J genes are TRBV6-1 and TRBJ2-7; D unresolved. The CDR3 loop spans 14 amino acids. CDR1 is MNHNS and CDR2 is SASEGT in the germline V gene. V gave up 4 bases and J gave up 3 bases, with 13 bases separating them.

Points on this clone: In the same sample, other DNA sequences code for this CDR3. The chain employs TRBV5-1 and TRBJ1-1, with no clear D. The CDR3 sequence is 14 residues long. The germline V gene has CDR1 SGHRS and CDR2 YFSETQ. V lost 0 bases and J 0 bases, leaving 6 bases between the germline ends. CDR3 region: CASSLGQMNTEAFF. The CDR3 coding sequence is TGCGCCAGCAGCTTGGGTCAGATGAACACTGAAGCTTTCTTT.

The genes are TRBV15 and TRBJ1-3, with TRBD1 identical over 8 bases. Trimming took 3 bases from V and 5 from J; bases not matched to a gene: 12. The CDR3 consists of 17 residues. Germline V gene lookup returns CDR1 LNHNV and CDR2 YYDKDF (reference sequence). CDR3 sequence reads: CATSSVLTGQGRNTIYF. For the CDR3, the DNA is TGTGCCACCAGCAGTGTTCTAACTGGACAGGGACGAAACACCATATATTTT.

The chain uses TRBV6-1 and TRBJ2-7; 9 bases fit TRBD1. The CDR3 is 14 residues long. Trimming cost V 6 bases and J 2 bases; bases outside gene matches: 5. The germline V gene has CDR1 MNHNS and CDR2 SASEGT. DNA of the CDR3: TGTGCCAGCAGGACGGGGACAGGGCCCTACGAGCAGTACTTC. Translating gives CASRTGTGPYEQYF.

This clone was picked up one time. CDR3 amino acids: CATSRGDSLNTEAFF. The CDR3, as DNA: TGTGCCACCAGCAGGGGGGACAGTTTGAACACTGAAGCTTTCTTT. The genes are TRBV15 and TRBJ1-1; 7 bases align to TRBD1. The CDR3 consists of 15 residues. Germline CDR1 LNHNV, CDR2 YYDKDF (reference sequence). Trimming took 3 bases from V and 0 from J; bases not matched to a gene: 4.

This clone has only one observation. The genes are TRBV28 and TRBJ1-6; no definite D call. Trimming removed 6 bases at V and 8 bases at J, with 8 bases between. The CDR3 has 12 residues. Germline V gives CDR1 MDHEN, CDR2 SYDVKM. CDR3 sequence: CASSPFDSPLHF. The DNA for the CDR3 is TGTGCCAGCAGCCCTTTTGATTCACCCCTCCACTTT.